The text below deals with one TCR beta chain. The data are from a study of blood T cell repertoires in COVID-19. Background on the study: The samples span acute and convalescent COVID-19 from the United States, Italy and Spain. Sources were T cells, B-cell-depleted T cells, or PBMCs; the material itself was cDNA or gDNA.

As processed by the authors: Amplification of reference gene primers provided the estimated nucleated cell counts. Here immunoSEQ multiplex PCR was the method, and the copy in TCRdb shows in-frame clones only, minus some. V and J calls and clone size are as listed in that table; D and trimming were resolved from the DNA. Of over 150,000 clones listed, 70% to 85% are singletons. The CDR3 is made up of 15 amino acids. With 2 bases removed from V and 3 bases from J, the gap between germline ends came to 12 bases. The germline V gene encodes CDR1 MNHNY and CDR2 SVGAGI (reference sequence). This receptor was obtained from a human donor in a cohort sampled during active COVID-19. The V call is TRBV6-6, the J call TRBJ2-3; D may be TRBD1 (6 bases). What was sequenced was peripheral blood. Written as DNA, the CDR3 is TGTGCCAGCAGTTACCTCCAGGGGATAACAGATACGCAGTATTTT. This translates into CASSYLQGITDTQYF.